This TCR beta chain is from a study of human T cells and chemical hapten exposure. Noted time point: healthy volunteer bleed at 6 weeks. Total RNA was isolated from unfractionated whole blood. Using its own MiXCR run on the RACE reads, TCRdb lists one record per CDR3 protein. Of about 80,000 distinct CDR3 sequences listed, 8.5% to 10% were seen once; the top ten hold roughly 1.6%. The length of the CDR3 is 12 residues. The germline V gene has CDR1 SQVTM and CDR2 ANQGSEA. Trimming took 8 bases from V and 0 from J, leaving 10 bases between them. This clonotype was seen at least ten times. This rearrangement joins TRBV29-1 to TRBJ1-1; possible D gene TRBD1, 5 bases. The sample taken for sequencing was whole blood. This sequence was found in a female donor in good health. Some clones in this sample may be carry-over from other donors' samples. The CDR3 here is CSPWGLNTEAFF. In nucleotides, the CDR3 is TGCAGCCCCTGGGGCCTGAACACTGAAGCTTTCTTT.